This TCR beta chain was captured in a study of cytomegalovirus exposure and HLA in healthy donors. Study-wide results and limits: The authors confirmed in vitro that three CMV-associated chains were specific for CMV antigens. Researchers reported in a later analysis that a missense DCLRE1C variant was tied to TCR beta V- and J-gene trimming.

The PCR ran on 60 Vbeta and 13 Jbeta primers. The assay was immunoSEQ multiplex PCR, and TCRdb's table has in-frame clones only and misses some. The sample shows 150,000 to 170,000 clones, 80% of them seen only once. The CDR3 is 15 residues long. Germline V gives CDR1 LGHNA, CDR2 YNFKEQ. V was shortened by 1 base and J by 0 bases, with 10 bases between the two germline ends. This clone was seen just once. Antigen specificity is unknown. The origin of this receptor is a man between 25 and 39 years old in good health and CMV-seropositive. The V and J genes are TRBV4-2 and TRBJ2-7, with D uncertain. Sequenced input: PBMCs. The CDR3 protein is CASSQAPVPSYEQYF. The CDR3, as DNA: TGTGCCAGCAGCCAAGCACCGGTACCCTCCTACGAGCAGTACTTC.